The entry that follows covers one T cell receptor (beta chain) sequence. Gene names and germline match the mouse. The read ends 1 residue before the CDR3 terminus; that terminus is restored from the germline J gene. Libraries were prepared by immunoSEQ multiplex PCR; TCRdb keeps only in-frame clonotypes and omits some of them. The sample contains about 21,000 clones, approximately 70% of which appear only once. This sample stems from a study of tissue T cells after allogeneic stem cell transplantation. V trimming: 1 base; J trimming: 3 bases; junction bases outside the gene matches: 3. Germline CDR1 and CDR2: LGHNA and YNLKQL (reference sequence). This CDR3 is 15 amino acids long.

The chain links TRBV5 to TRBJ2-1, with 7 positions matching TRBD1. The specimen sequenced was blood. The clonotype comes from a female BALB/c mouse in good health. The mice in this strain carry MHC haplotype H2-d. CDR3 DNA, as far as it was read: TGTGCCAGCAGCCAAGTAGACAGGGTCTATGCTGAGCAGTTC. It translates to CASSQVDRVYAEQF. Given in full, the CDR3 is CASSQVDRVYAEQFF.